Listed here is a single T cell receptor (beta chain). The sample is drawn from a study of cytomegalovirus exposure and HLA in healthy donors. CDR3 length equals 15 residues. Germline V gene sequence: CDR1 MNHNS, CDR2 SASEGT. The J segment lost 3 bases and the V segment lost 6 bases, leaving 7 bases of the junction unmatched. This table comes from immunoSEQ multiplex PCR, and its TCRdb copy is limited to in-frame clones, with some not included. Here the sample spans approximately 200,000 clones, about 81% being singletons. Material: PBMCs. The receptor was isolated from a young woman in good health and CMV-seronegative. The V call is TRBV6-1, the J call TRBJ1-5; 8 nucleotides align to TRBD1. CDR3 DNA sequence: TGTGCCAGCAGGCGGCAGGGGGCGTTCAATCAGCCCCAGCATTTT. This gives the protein CASRRQGAFNQPQHF.